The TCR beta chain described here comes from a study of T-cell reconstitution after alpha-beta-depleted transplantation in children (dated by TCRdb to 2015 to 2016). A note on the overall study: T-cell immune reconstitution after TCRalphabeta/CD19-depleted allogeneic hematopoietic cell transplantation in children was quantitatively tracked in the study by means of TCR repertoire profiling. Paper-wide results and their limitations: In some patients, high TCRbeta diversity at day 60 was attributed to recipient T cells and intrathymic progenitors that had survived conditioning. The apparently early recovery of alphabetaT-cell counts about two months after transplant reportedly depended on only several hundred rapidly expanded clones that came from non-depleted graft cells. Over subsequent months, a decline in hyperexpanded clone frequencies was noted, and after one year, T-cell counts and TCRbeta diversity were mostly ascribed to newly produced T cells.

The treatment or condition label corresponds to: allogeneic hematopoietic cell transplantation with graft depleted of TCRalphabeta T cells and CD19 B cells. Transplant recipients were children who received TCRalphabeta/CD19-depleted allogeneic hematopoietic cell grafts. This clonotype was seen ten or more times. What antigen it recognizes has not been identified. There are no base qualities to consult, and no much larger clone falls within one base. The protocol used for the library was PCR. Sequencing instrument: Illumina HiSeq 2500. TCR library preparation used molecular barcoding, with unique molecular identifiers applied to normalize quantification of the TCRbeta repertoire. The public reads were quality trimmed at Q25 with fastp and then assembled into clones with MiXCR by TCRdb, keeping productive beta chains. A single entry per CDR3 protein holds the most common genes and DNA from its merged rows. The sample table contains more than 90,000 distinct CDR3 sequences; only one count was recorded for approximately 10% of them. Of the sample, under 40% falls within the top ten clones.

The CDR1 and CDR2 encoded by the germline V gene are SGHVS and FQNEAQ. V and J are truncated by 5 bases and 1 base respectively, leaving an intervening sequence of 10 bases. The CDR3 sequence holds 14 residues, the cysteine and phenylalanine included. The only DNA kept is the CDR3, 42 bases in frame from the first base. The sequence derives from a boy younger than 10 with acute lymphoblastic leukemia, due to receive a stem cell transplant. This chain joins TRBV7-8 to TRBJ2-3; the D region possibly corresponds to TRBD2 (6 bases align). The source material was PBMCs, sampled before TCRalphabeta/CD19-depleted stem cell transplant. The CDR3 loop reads CASSPGLRTDTQYF. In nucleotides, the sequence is TGTGCCAGCAGCCCGGGACTCCGCACAGATACGCAGTATTTT.